A selection of T cell receptor beta chains follows, all from one sample in a study of response to subunit inactivated influenza vaccine. TCRdb processed the RT-PCR reads anew with MiXCR; each CDR3 protein has one entry. This table holds a few hundred thousand distinct CDR3 sequences, less than 7.5% found once. The source material was PBMCs from blood, sampled 23 to 25 months after vaccination. All receptors come from a man in his fifties or sixties who received an inactivated influenza vaccine. Both conserved end residues are part of each CDR3. D genes are given only for firm matches. Clone size, where shown, is once, few, many, or a class for clones that have expanded.

14 | TRBJ2-4 | TRBV3-1 | NA | NA | CASSQAGTSNIQYF | TGTGCCAGCAGCCAAGCCGGCACTTCTAACATTCAGTACTTC
14 | TRBJ2-1 | TRBV23-1 | NA | NA | CASSKGHHYNEQFF | TGCGCCAGCAGTAAGGGACACCACTACAATGAGCAGTTCTTC
14 | TRBJ2-3 | TRBV12-3/TRBV12-4 | many | NA | CASSEPTGTDTQYF | TGTGCCAGCAGTGAACCGACAGGCACAGATACGCAGTATTTT
12 | TRBJ1-1 | TRBV29-1 | many | TRBD1 | CSVPGQRTEAFF | TGCAGCGTCCCGGGACAGAGGACTGAAGCTTTCTTT
20 | TRBJ2-5 | TRBV21-1 | many | NA | CASSPPPGASGGRLKETQYF | TGTGCCAGCAGCCCCCCCCCTGGGGCTAGCGGGGGACGACTGAAAGAGACCCAGTACTTC
12 | TRBJ2-7 | TRBV6-2/TRBV6-3 | few | NA | CASSFNSYEQYF | TGTGCCAGCAGTTTTAATTCCTACGAGCAGTACTTC
14 | TRBJ2-7 | TRBV5-8 | NA | NA | CASSPLIRADEQYF | TGTGCCAGCAGCCCCTTAATAAGGGCGGACGAGCAGTACTTC
14 | TRBJ2-7 | TRBV20-1 | NA | NA | CSAKLLGNLYEQYF | TGCAGTGCTAAGTTGTTAGGGAATCTGTACGAGCAGTACTTC
13 | TRBJ1-5 | TRBV12-3/TRBV12-4 | few | NA | CASSLAERSPQHF | TGTGCCAGCAGTTTAGCGGAGCGCTCTCCCCAGCATTTT
14 | TRBJ2-5 | TRBV27 | NA | TRBD2 | CASSSQLARETQYF | TGTGCCAGCAGTTCACAACTAGCGCGGGAGACCCAGTACTTC
17 | TRBJ2-2 | TRBV4-2 | few | NA | CASSQDQARDLPGELFF | TGTGCCAGCAGCCAAGATCAGGCCAGGGATTTGCCCGGGGAGCTGTTTTTT
13 | TRBJ2-7 | TRBV20-1 | few | NA | CSAGTVGGYEQYF | TGCAGTGCCGGTACAGTGGGAGGCTACGAGCAGTACTTC
11 | TRBJ2-1 | TRBV5-1 | many | NA | CASSIGAEQFF | TGCGCCAGCAGCATAGGCGCTGAGCAGTTCTTC
18 | TRBJ2-2 | TRBV7-2 | few | TRBD2 | CASSLRVAGGPLTGELFF | TGTGCCAGCAGCTTGCGAGTAGCGGGAGGGCCACTCACCGGGGAGCTGTTTTTT
19 | TRBJ1-5 | TRBV20-1 | NA | TRBD1 | CSAPWAQGQGESRNQPQHF | TGCAGTGCCCCCTGGGCCCAAGGACAGGGGGAGTCTCGCAATCAGCCCCAGCATTTT
14 | TRBJ2-7 | TRBV6-5 | NA | NA | CASSYSSGRSEQYF | TGTGCCAGCAGTTACTCGTCGGGCAGGAGCGAGCAGTACTTC
14 | TRBJ2-7 | TRBV27 | NA | NA | CASSLIGWLYEQYF | TGTGCCAGCAGTTTAATTGGCTGGTTATACGAGCAGTACTTC
18 | TRBJ2-1 | TRBV5-6 | NA | TRBD2 | CASSSELAGGPIIHEQFF | TGTGCCAGCAGCTCAGAGCTAGCGGGGGGGCCGATTATCCATGAGCAGTTCTTC
14 | TRBJ2-4 | TRBV5-1 | few | TRBD2 | CASSSGTSDGIQYF | TGCGCCAGCAGCTCCGGGACTAGCGACGGCATTCAGTACTTC
16 | TRBJ1-6 | TRBV7-2 | NA | NA | CASSLSVPGPGAPLHF | TGTGCCAGCAGCTTAAGCGTTCCAGGGCCTGGGGCACCCCTCCACTTT
14 | TRBJ1-1 | TRBV4-2 | NA | NA | CASSLEGGSTEAFF | TGTGCCAGCAGCCTTGAGGGGGGGAGCACTGAAGCTTTCTTT
13 | TRBJ1-2 | TRBV20-1 | few | NA | CSARDSGARVDTF | TGCAGTGCTAGAGATTCGGGCGCTAGAGTGGACACCTTC
14 | TRBJ2-1 | TRBV2 | NA | NA | CASRLRAGFNEQFF | TGTGCCAGCAGATTAAGGGCGGGGTTTAATGAGCAGTTCTTC
16 | TRBJ2-7 | TRBV28 | many | NA | CASSLLALNSRGEPYF | TGTGCCAGCAGTTTACTTGCCCTCAACTCAAGGGGGGAGCCGTACTTC
15 | TRBJ2-2 | TRBV2 | few | TRBD2 | CASRRLAANTGELFF | TGTGCCAGCAGGAGACTAGCGGCGAACACCGGGGAGCTGTTTTTT
15 | TRBJ2-7 | TRBV11-1 | NA | NA | CASSLDGHLRYEQYF | TGTGCCAGCAGCTTAGACGGACACTTACGCTACGAGCAGTACTTC
14 | TRBJ1-2 | TRBV5-5 | many | TRBD1 | CASSLNRGLYGYTF | TGTGCCAGCAGCTTAAACAGGGGGCTCTATGGCTACACCTTC
12 | TRBJ2-6 | TRBV25-1 | many | NA | CASSEGVNILTF | TGTGCCAGCAGTGAAGGCGTGAATATCCTGACTTTC
12 | TRBJ1-5 | TRBV11-2 | NA | TRBD1 | CASSSTGGSQHF | TGTGCCAGCAGCTCTACAGGGGGCTCCCAGCATTTT
20 | TRBJ2-1 | TRBV24-1 | few | TRBD1 | CATSDPGQVGRTVSYNEQFF | TGTGCCACCAGTGACCCGGGACAGGTAGGGAGGACAGTGAGTTACAATGAGCAGTTCTTC
19 | TRBJ2-5 | TRBV4-3 | few | TRBD2 | CASSQDGPSSGLQQETQYF | TGCGCCAGCAGCCAAGATGGGCCCTCTAGCGGACTACAACAAGAGACCCAGTACTTC
12 | TRBJ2-1 | TRBV7-6 | many | NA | CASGGQYNEQFF | TGTGCCAGCGGGGGCCAATACAATGAGCAGTTCTTC
10 | TRBJ1-1 | TRBV21-1 | NA | NA | CASDRWGAFF | TGTGCCAGCGACAGATGGGGAGCTTTCTTT
15 | TRBJ2-7 | TRBV4-1 | NA | TRBD1 | CASSPGTGYPYEQYF | TGCGCCAGCAGCCCGGGGACAGGGTATCCCTACGAGCAGTACTTC
14 | TRBJ1-2 | TRBV4-1 | NA | NA | CASSQGSGNYGYTF | TGCGCCAGCAGCCAAGGATCGGGGAACTATGGCTACACCTTC
15 | TRBJ1-2 | TRBV20-1 | NA | NA | CSARPGRQLPVGYTF | TGCAGTGCCAGACCTGGGAGGCAGCTGCCTGTGGGCTACACCTTC
12 | TRBJ2-7 | TRBV4-3 | many | NA | CASSQGAGEQYF | TGCGCCAGCAGCCAAGGGGCGGGCGAGCAGTACTTC
16 | TRBJ2-2 | TRBV7-2 | few | NA | CASSLQGLVITGELFF | TGTGCCAGCAGCTTACAGGGATTAGTAATAACCGGGGAGCTGTTTTTT
16 | TRBJ2-3 | TRBV6-5 | few | NA | CASSYRGDSRTDTQYF | TGTGCCAGCAGTTACCGCGGGGACAGCCGCACAGATACGCAGTATTTT
14 | TRBJ1-1 | TRBV5-1 | few | NA | CASSSPGRHTEAFF | TGCGCCAGCAGCTCCCCGGGACGGCACACTGAAGCTTTCTTT
14 | TRBJ2-7 | TRBV27 | NA | TRBD1 | CASSLTDRGDEQYF | TGTGCCAGCAGTTTGACCGACAGGGGCGACGAGCAGTACTTC
16 | TRBJ2-1 | TRBV7-7 | NA | NA | CASSLEPGTTYNEQFF | TGTGCCAGCAGCTTGGAACCCGGGACAACCTACAATGAGCAGTTCTTC
12 | TRBJ1-2 | TRBV4-3 | many | NA | CASSGNDAGYTF | TGCGCCAGCAGCGGCAACGACGCGGGCTACACCTTC
16 | TRBJ2-6 | TRBV24-1 | NA | NA | CATSDYQGTGANVLTF | TGTGCCACCAGTGATTATCAGGGAACAGGGGCCAACGTCCTGACTTTC
14 | TRBJ2-2 | TRBV6-1 | many | NA | CASSPGADTGELFF | TGTGCCAGCAGTCCAGGGGCCGACACCGGGGAGCTGTTTTTT
16 | TRBJ2-2 | TRBV4-3 | NA | NA | CASSQDFGPSTGELFF | TGCGCCAGCAGCCAAGATTTTGGCCCCTCCACCGGGGAGCTGTTTTTT
16 | TRBJ2-7 | TRBV28 | many | TRBD2 | CASSFRLAGGTYEQYF | TGTGCCAGCAGTTTTCGACTAGCGGGAGGCACCTACGAGCAGTACTTC
12 | TRBJ2-1 | TRBV20-1 | NA | NA | CSALRQYNEQFF | TGCAGTGCGTTACGACAGTACAATGAGCAGTTCTTC
13 | TRBJ2-4 | TRBV6-2/TRBV6-3 | NA | NA | CASSYTRMYIQYF | TGTGCCAGCAGTTACACTAGGATGTACATTCAGTACTTC
16 | TRBJ2-2 | TRBV11-2 | NA | TRBD1 | CASSSASTGGTGELFF | TGTGCCAGCAGCTCAGCCAGCACAGGGGGCACCGGGGAGCTGTTTTTT
14 | TRBJ2-3 | TRBV20-1 | many | NA | CSARLPRGTDTQYF | TGCAGTGCTCGACTACCCCGAGGGACAGATACGCAGTATTTT
14 | TRBJ2-5 | TRBV5-1 | many | TRBD1 | CASSEGQGRETQYF | TGCGCCAGCAGCGAAGGACAGGGGCGAGAGACCCAGTACTTC
12 | TRBJ1-2 | TRBV20-1 | few | NA | CSGAWGIYGYTF | TGCAGTGGAGCGTGGGGGATATATGGCTACACCTTC